This entry features one T cell receptor (beta chain) sequence. Which antigen it targets is not known. Base quality data are lacking; no much larger clone is found one base away. This entry is derived from a study of shared clonotypes between healthy human individuals (TCRdb year 2020). Looking at the study overall: A couple of women and a few men aged 18 to 49 years were included in the cohort. For each donor, three plates each were used for CD4 naive and CD4 memory, two plates were used for CD8 naive, and one plate was used for CD8 memory. Each donor's leukapheresis produced roughly between roughly 0.85 and 10 billion PBMCs. Different laboratories and diverse techniques were used to prepare libraries and sequence TCR repertoires, to increase sequencing depth and limit assay-specific biases. Blood TCR repertoires of five healthy adults were deeply sequenced to estimate repertoire size and the extent of clonotype sharing between individuals.

From the germline V gene (reference sequence), CDR1 is SEHNR and CDR2 is FQNEAQ. The CDR3, cysteine through phenylalanine, is 15 amino acids long. Only CDR3 DNA remains: 45 bases, in frame from the first base. Trimming leaves V shorter by 5 bases and J shorter by 8 bases, with the junction holding 7 bases beyond the gene matches. TCR CDR3 regions were amplified from genomic DNA by multiplex PCR using the deep immunoSEQ assay. Extracted genomic DNA from each cell subset was distributed evenly across all wells of several immunoSEQ 96-well plates, and each plate was treated as a replicate. Each replicate PCR for sorted subsets received 150 to 250 ng genomic DNA, equal to roughly 30,000 T cell genomes. Purified libraries were quantified with a Qubit 3.0 fluorometer, sized on a Bioanalyzer 2100, and re-quantified with the KAPA Library Quantification kit. Every immunoSEQ 96-well plate was sequenced on a dedicated single-read 150-cycle Illumina NextSeq 550 flow cell. The paper's processing steps were these. The immunoSEQ output contained only junctional sequences without quality scores, so filtering could not match that applied to full-length reads. To assign V/J genes and CDR3, sequences were annotated using PyIR, a Python wrapper for IgBLAST v1.9, with IMGT germline references. Reads were filtered out if the reads had weak V/J assignments (E-value above 1e-6), no CDR3, stop codons, out-of-frame junctions, or ambiguous translated residues. V3J clonotypes were defined as sequences sharing an identical inferred V gene, J gene, and CDR3 amino acid sequence. Percentage overlap between repertoires was computed as shared unique clonotypes divided by the size of the smaller repertoire. Richness of each repertoire was evaluated using RTK rarefaction, the Chao1 estimator, and Recon v2.1 estimates of unobserved clonotypes. Generation probabilities for all TCRbeta clonotypes obtained by the gDNA method from a handful of donors were computed using OLGA. Not all clones reach the TCRdb copy of this immuneACCESS table, which keeps in-frame sequences only. Checked studies attribute under half of the gap to unresolved V genes and leave the rest unexplained. The V and J calls and clone size come from that table; D and trimming were worked out from the DNA. The sample table records roughly 2.5 million clones; around 94% of these occur just once. The top ten clonotypes cover roughly 0.15% of the sample.

The full study reports these points: When a handful of donors were compared, the shared fraction of clonotypes was 5% to 6.5% for naive CD4, 3% to 4% for naive CD8, roughly 2.5% for memory CD4, and less than 0.45% for memory CD8. Sampling was limited to blood, and TCR repertoires in tissue likely differ from TCR repertoires in blood. Larger estimated clonotype richness was generally found for naive subsets than for memory subsets. Clonotypes shared by all four sorted-subset donors showed higher generation probabilities than non-shared clonotypes. Because the study included a small number of donors, the genetic and exposure-history diversity represented was limited. Even with the large sequencing depth, rarefaction of the sorted-subset datasets indicated that sequencing was incomplete. Pairwise subsampling led to the expectation that sequencing depth would affect the degree of clonotype sharing among donors.

Donors were healthy HIV-negative adults with no recently reported acute infections or vaccinations. Every donor was a Caucasian adult residing in Nashville, Tennessee, USA. Magnetic negative selection was used to enrich CD4+ T cells, after which naive cells were positively selected on CD45RA and the negative fraction became the memory subset. Blood was obtained by leukapheresis, after which PBMCs were separated by Ficoll-Histopaque density gradient centrifugation and cryopreserved in liquid nitrogen vapor phase. Purity and quantity of every magnetically sorted T cell population were checked by analytical flow cytometry. Genomic DNA was isolated from each sorted fraction and quantified by UV absorbance on a Nanodrop 2000c.

Here the chain combines TRBV7-9 and TRBJ2-1; TRBD2 matches 12 bases in the middle. Material: naive CD4+ T cells sorted from blood. The cell subset or site label corresponds to: CD45RA+ positively selected. This receptor was obtained from a man aged 18-30 years in good health. The DNA reads TGTGCCAGCAGCCAGCCGGGACTAGCGGGTCATGAGCAGTTCTTC. Its translation reads: CASSQPGLAGHEQFF.